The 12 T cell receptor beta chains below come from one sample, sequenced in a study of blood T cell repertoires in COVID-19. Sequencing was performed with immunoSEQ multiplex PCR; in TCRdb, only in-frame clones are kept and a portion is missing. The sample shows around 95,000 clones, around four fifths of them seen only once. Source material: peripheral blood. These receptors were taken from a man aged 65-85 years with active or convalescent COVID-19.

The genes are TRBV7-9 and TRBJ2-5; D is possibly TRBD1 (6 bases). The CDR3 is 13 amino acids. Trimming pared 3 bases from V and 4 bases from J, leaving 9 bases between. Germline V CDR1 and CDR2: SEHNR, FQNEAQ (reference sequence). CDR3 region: CASSFIRGETQYF. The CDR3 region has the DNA TGTGCCAGCAGCTTTATCAGGGGAGAGACCCAGTACTTC.

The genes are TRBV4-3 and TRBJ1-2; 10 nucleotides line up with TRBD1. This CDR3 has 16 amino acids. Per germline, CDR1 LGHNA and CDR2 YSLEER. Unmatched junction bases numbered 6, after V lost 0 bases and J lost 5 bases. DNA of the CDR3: TGCGCCAGCAGCCAAGATTCAGGACAGGGGGATTATGGCTACACCTTC. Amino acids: CASSQDSGQGDYGYTF.

The CDR3 DNA is TGTGCCAGCAGCCCCAGAGGGACAGGGTTTCATCAGCCCCAGCATTTT. The encoded protein is CASSPRGTGFHQPQHF. The chain links TRBV7-8 to TRBJ1-5; TRBD1 matches 9 bases. Germline V gene lookup returns CDR1 SGHVS and CDR2 FQNEAQ. Losses at the gene ends were 5 bases for V and 5 bases for J; bases not matched to a gene: 10. The CDR3 runs 16 residues.

The CDR3 nucleotides read TGTGCCAGCAGCTTACCAGGGAGCGGGAGACGATATACGCAGTATTTT. This sequence encodes CASSLPGSGRRYTQYF. The chain employs TRBV5-4 and TRBJ2-3; 8 bases map to TRBD2. This CDR3 spans 16 amino acids. CDR1 is SGHNT, CDR2 YYREEE, per germline (reference sequence). V shed 2 bases, J shed 7 bases, and the junction held 12 bases outside the gene matches.

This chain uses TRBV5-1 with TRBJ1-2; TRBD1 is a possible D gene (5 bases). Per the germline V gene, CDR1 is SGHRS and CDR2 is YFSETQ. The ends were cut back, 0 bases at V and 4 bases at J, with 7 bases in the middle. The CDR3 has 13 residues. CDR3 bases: TGCGCCAGCAGCTTGGACAGGTCCTATGGCTACACCTTC. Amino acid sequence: CASSLDRSYGYTF.

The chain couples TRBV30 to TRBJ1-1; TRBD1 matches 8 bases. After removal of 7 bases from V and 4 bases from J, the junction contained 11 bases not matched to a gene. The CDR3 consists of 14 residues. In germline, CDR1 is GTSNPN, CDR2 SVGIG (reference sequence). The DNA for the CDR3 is TGTGCCTCCCTGGCACAGGGGGTTTTCACTGAAGCTTTCTTT. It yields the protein CASLAQGVFTEAFF.

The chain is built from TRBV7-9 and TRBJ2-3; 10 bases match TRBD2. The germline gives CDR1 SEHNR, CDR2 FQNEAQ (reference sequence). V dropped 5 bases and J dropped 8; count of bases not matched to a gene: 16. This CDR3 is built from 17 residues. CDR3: CASSPAGASGRGGTQYF. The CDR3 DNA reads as TGTGCCAGCAGCCCGGCTGGCGCTAGCGGGAGAGGTGGTACGCAGTATTTT.

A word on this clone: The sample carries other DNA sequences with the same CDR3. Written as DNA, the CDR3 is TGTGCCAGCAGCTCTGGGACAGCGAACACTGAAGCTTTCTTT. Encoded protein: CASSSGTANTEAFF. This chain links TRBV7-2 with TRBJ1-1, with 7 bases lining up with TRBD1. Germline-derived CDR1 and CDR2 are SGHTA and FQGNSA. The CDR3 totals 14 residues. V gave up 4 bases and J gave up 1 base; unmatched junction bases: 3.

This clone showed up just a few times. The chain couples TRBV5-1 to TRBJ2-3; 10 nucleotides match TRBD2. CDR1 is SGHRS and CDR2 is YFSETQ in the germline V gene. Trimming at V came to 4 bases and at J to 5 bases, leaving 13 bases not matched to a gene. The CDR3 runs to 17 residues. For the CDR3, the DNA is TGCGCCAGCAGCCCGGACTTAAGCGGGGGGGCCAAAGATACGCAGTATTTT. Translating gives CASSPDLSGGAKDTQYF. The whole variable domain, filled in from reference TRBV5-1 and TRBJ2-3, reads KAGVTQTPRYLIKTRGQQVTLSCSPISGHRSVSWYQQTPGQGLQFLFEYFSETQRNKGNFPGRFSGRQFSNSRSEMNVSTLELGDSALYLCASSPDLSGGAKDTQYFGPGTRLTVL.

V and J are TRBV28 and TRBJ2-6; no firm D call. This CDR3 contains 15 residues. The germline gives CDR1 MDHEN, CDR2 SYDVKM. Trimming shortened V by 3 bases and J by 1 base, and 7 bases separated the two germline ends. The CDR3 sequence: CASSFTGSGANVLTF. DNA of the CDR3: TGTGCCAGCAGTTTCACCGGGTCTGGGGCCAACGTCCTGACTTTC.

DNA of the CDR3: TGTGCCAGCAGTTTTACTGGGGCCAACGTCCTGACTTTC. Its protein product is CASSFTGANVLTF. The chain couples TRBV27 to TRBJ2-6; no definite D call. Trimming pared 3 bases from V and 2 bases from J, leaving 2 bases between. CDR3 length equals 13 residues. CDR1 is MNHEY and CDR2 is SMNVEV in the germline V gene (reference sequence).

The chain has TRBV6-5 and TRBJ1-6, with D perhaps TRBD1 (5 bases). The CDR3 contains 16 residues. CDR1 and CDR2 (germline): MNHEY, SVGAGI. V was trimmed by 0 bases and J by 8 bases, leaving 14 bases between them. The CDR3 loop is CASSYSRRAGDSPLHF. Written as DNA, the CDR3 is TGTGCCAGCAGTTACTCGAGGCGGGCGGGGGATTCACCCCTCCACTTT.